The 15 T cell receptor beta chains below come from one sample, sequenced in a study of blood T cell repertoires in COVID-19. Sequencing used immunoSEQ multiplex PCR; TCRdb keeps in-frame clones, though not all of them. Altogether approximately 270,000 clones are present, 70% to 90% being singletons, with the ten largest covering 3.5% to 5.5%. Sequenced material: PBMCs or T cells enriched from blood (not recorded which). The receptors were gathered from a woman aged 25 to 45 who had recovered from COVID-19.

V and J are TRBV24-1 and TRBJ2-3; maybe TRBD1 (6 bases). Germline lookup yields CDR1 KGHDR and CDR2 SFDVKD. Trimming removed 6 bases at V and 4 bases at J, with 16 bases between. This CDR3 is built from 15 residues. CDR3 DNA: TGTGCCACCAGTCCCGCGGCGTACAGGGCAGATACGCAGTATTTT. Encoded protein: CATSPAAYRADTQYF.

V gene TRBV6-5 combines with J gene TRBJ2-3, with 10 bases identical to TRBD2. V dropped 8 bases and J dropped 5; count of bases not matched to a gene: 7. Germline CDR1 and CDR2: MNHEY and SVGAGI. The CDR3 spans 14 residues. In DNA form, the CDR3 reads TGTGCCAGCTCGGGACTAGCGCCTTTAGATACGCAGTATTTT. It codes for CASSGLAPLDTQYF.

The chain is built from TRBV28 and TRBJ1-4; the D is unclear. The CDR3 spans 15 residues. Germline V lookup: CDR1 MDHEN, CDR2 SYDVKM. V was trimmed by 5 bases and J by 0 bases, leaving 10 bases between them. The CDR3 region is CASSPGGATNEKLFF. CDR3 nucleotides: TGTGCCAGCAGTCCGGGTGGTGCAACTAATGAAAAACTGTTTTTT.

The rearrangement uses TRBV5-5 and TRBJ1-2, with TRBD1 identical over 7 bases. V lost 7 bases, J lost 0 bases, and 6 bases stayed unmatched. The CDR3 runs 14 residues. Germline V lookup: CDR1 SGHKS, CDR2 YYEKEE (reference sequence). DNA of the CDR3: TGTGCCAGCCTTAGACAGGGTTCTAACTATGGCTACACCTTC. Protein: CASLRQGSNYGYTF. The full variable domain, with the rest looked up from reference TRBV5-5 and TRBJ1-2, is DAGVTQSPTHLIKTRGQQVTLRCSPISGHKSVSWYQQVLGQGPQFIFQYYEKEERGRGNFPDRFSARQFPNYSSELNVNALLLGDSALYLCASLRQGSNYGYTFGSGTRLTVV.

The V and J genes are TRBV2 and TRBJ2-5; a weak D match, TRBD1 (6 bases). V lost 6 bases, J lost 5 bases, and 13 bases lay in between. Germline-derived CDR1 and CDR2 are SNHLY and FYNNEI. This CDR3 spans 13 amino acids. CDR3 protein: CASRRGMGETQYF. CDR3 DNA: TGTGCCAGCAGAAGGGGGATGGGCGAGACCCAGTACTTC.

The chain combines TRBV28 with TRBJ1-2; D unclear. Trimming shortened V by 8 bases and J by 0 bases, and 25 bases separated the two germline ends. CDR1 and CDR2 from the germline V gene are MDHEN and SYDVKM. The CDR3 totals 18 residues. Written as DNA, the CDR3 is TGTGCCAGCTTTCCAGTGGGGAGCCAGAGTCCAACTAACTATGGCTACACCTTC. Its protein product is CASFPVGSQSPTNYGYTF.

The chain joins TRBV4-1 to TRBJ1-4, with 10 bases fitting TRBD1. The CDR3 totals 16 residues. V dropped 0 bases and J dropped 6; count of bases not matched to a gene: 4. Germline lookup yields CDR1 MGHRA and CDR2 YSYEKL. The CDR3 is CASSQDRGQGYEKLFF. CDR3 in DNA: TGCGCCAGCAGCCAAGATCGGGGACAGGGGTATGAAAAACTGTTTTTT.

The V and J genes are TRBV19 and TRBJ1-2; no reliable D call. CDR1 and CDR2 from the germline V gene are LNHDA and SQIVND (reference sequence). The V gene lost 3 bases and the J gene lost 3 bases, with 11 bases spanning the gap. The CDR3 has 14 amino acids. CDR3 residues: CASSIVAEDYGYTF. CDR3 nucleotides: TGTGCCAGTAGTATCGTGGCGGAAGACTATGGCTACACCTTC. Based on the CDR3 plus reference TRBV19 and TRBJ1-2, the full variable domain is DGGITQSPKYLFRKEGQNVTLSCEQNLNHDAMYWYRQDPGQGLRLIYYSQIVNDFQKGDIAEGYSVSREKKESFPLTVTSAQKNPTAFYLCASSIVAEDYGYTFGSGTRLTVV.

The V call is TRBV5-1, the J call TRBJ1-1; D gene unclear. Trimming pared 4 bases from V and 2 bases from J, leaving 9 bases between. Germline values: CDR1 SGHRS, CDR2 YFSETQ. CDR3 length: 13 amino acids. The DNA of the CDR3 is TGCGCCAGCAGCCAAGGGAGCAACACTGAAGCTTTCTTT. It encodes CASSQGSNTEAFF. Looking up the rest from reference TRBV5-1 and TRBJ1-1 gives the full variable domain: KAGVTQTPRYLIKTRGQQVTLSCSPISGHRSVSWYQQTPGQGLQFLFEYFSETQRNKGNFPGRFSGRQFSNSRSEMNVSTLELGDSALYLCASSQGSNTEAFFGQGTRLTVV.

This chain uses TRBV28 with TRBJ1-1, with D possibly being TRBD1 (5 bases). V was shortened by 11 bases and J by 4 bases, with 20 bases between the two germline ends. Germline-derived CDR1 and CDR2 are MDHEN and SYDVKM. CDR3 length: 14 amino acids. The CDR3: CAGTRVGRGTEAFF. CDR3 coding DNA: TGTGCCGGCACCAGGGTTGGTAGAGGCACTGAAGCTTTCTTT.

This chain joins TRBV14 and TRBJ1-2; a possible D gene is TRBD1 (6 bases). Germline assignment: CDR1 SGHDN and CDR2 FVKESK. This CDR3 contains 13 residues. Trimming stripped 6 bases from V and 0 bases from J, with 8 bases between. CDR3 amino acids: CASSRTANYGYTF. The CDR3 DNA follows: TGTGCCAGCAGTAGGACAGCTAACTATGGCTACACCTTC.

In nucleotides, the CDR3 is TGTGCCAGCAGCTTAGGTCCAGCGACCTACGAGCAGTACTTC. Its protein product is CASSLGPATYEQYF. The genes are TRBV7-6 and TRBJ2-7, with D uncertain. The germline V and J ends were trimmed by 1 base and 2 bases, with 9 bases remaining between them. This CDR3 contains 14 residues. CDR1 and CDR2 (germline): SGHVS, FNYEAQ.

Here the CDR3 reads CASSQEIPLAVYNEQFF. The CDR3 bases are TGCGCCAGCAGCCAAGAAATACCACTAGCGGTTTACAATGAGCAGTTCTTC. This rearrangement joins TRBV4-1 to TRBJ2-1, with 8 bases matching TRBD2. CDR1 is MGHRA and CDR2 is YSYEKL in the germline V gene. With 0 bases clipped from V and 4 bases from J, the junction kept 8 bases outside the gene matches. This CDR3 is 17 amino acids long.

As DNA, the CDR3 is TGTGCCAGCAGGGGGGGCACGGACAGGGGAAAAGCATCGCCCCAGCATTTT. As protein: CASRGGTDRGKASPQHF. The chain carries TRBV5-8 and TRBJ1-5; 9 nucleotides agree with TRBD1. J gave up 9 bases and V 5 bases, and 18 bases lay outside the gene matches. The CDR3 covers 17 residues. Germline V lookup: CDR1 SGHTS, CDR2 YDEGEE.

Note on this clone: The same CDR3 can be traced to other DNA sequences in this sample. This sequence joins TRBV18 and TRBJ2-5, with D hard to call. Trimming pared 2 bases from V and 5 bases from J, leaving 3 bases between. This CDR3 region has 11 residues. CDR1 and CDR2 from the germline V gene are KGHSH and LQKENI. CDR3 sequence: CASSPAETQYF. The CDR3 coding sequence is TGTGCCAGCTCACCAGCGGAGACCCAGTACTTC.